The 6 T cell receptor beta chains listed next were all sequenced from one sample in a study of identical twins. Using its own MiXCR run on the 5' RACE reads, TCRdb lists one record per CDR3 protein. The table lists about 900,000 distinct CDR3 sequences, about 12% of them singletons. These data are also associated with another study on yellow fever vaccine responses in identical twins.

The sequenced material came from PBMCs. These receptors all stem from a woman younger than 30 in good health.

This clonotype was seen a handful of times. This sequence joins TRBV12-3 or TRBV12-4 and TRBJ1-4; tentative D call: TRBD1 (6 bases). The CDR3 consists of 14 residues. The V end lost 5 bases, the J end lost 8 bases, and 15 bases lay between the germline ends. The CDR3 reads CASSPVFGGEKLFF. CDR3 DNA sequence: TGTGCCAGCAGTCCAGTTTTTGGGGGCGAAAAACTGTTTTTT.

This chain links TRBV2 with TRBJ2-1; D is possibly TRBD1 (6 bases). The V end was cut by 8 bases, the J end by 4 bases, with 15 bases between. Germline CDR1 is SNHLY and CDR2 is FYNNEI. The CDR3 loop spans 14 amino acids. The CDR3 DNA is TGTGCCAGCTTTAGGGGACAAACTTACAATGAGCAGTTCTTC. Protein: CASFRGQTYNEQFF. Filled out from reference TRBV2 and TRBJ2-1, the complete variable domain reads EPEVTQTPSHQVTQMGQEVILRCVPISNHLYFYWYRQILGQKVEFLVSFYNNEISEKSEIFDDQFSVERPDGSNFTLKIRSTKLEDSAMYFCASFRGQTYNEQFFGPGTRLTVL.

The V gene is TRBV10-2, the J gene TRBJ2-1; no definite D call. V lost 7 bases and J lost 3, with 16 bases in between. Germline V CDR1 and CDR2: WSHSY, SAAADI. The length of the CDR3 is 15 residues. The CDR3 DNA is TGCGCCAGCAACCATATAGCCACGTTCTACAATGAGCAGTTCTTC. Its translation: CASNHIATFYNEQFF.

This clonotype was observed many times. CDR3: CSVSILAEFYNEQFF. For the CDR3, the DNA is TGCAGCGTTTCCATCTTAGCGGAATTCTACAATGAGCAGTTCTTC. The V gene is TRBV29-1, the J gene TRBJ2-1, with D possibly TRBD2 on 6 matching bases. V gave up 5 bases and J gave up 3 bases, with 17 bases separating them. In germline, CDR1 is SQVTM, CDR2 ANQGSEA. The CDR3 length is 15 residues.

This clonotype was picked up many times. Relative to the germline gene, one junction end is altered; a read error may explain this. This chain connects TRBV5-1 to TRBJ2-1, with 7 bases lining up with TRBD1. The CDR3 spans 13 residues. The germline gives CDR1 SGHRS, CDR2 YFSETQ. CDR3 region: CASSLGQYNEQFF. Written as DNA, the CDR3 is TGTGCCAGCAGCTTGGGACAGTACAATGAGCAGTTCTTC.

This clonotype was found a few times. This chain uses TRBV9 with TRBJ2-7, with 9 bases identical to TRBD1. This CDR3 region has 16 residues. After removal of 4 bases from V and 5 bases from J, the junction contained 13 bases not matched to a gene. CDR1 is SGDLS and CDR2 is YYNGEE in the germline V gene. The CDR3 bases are TGTGCCAGCAGCCCCCCGGGCGACAGGGGGAGGCACGAGCAGTACTTC. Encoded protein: CASSPPGDRGRHEQYF.